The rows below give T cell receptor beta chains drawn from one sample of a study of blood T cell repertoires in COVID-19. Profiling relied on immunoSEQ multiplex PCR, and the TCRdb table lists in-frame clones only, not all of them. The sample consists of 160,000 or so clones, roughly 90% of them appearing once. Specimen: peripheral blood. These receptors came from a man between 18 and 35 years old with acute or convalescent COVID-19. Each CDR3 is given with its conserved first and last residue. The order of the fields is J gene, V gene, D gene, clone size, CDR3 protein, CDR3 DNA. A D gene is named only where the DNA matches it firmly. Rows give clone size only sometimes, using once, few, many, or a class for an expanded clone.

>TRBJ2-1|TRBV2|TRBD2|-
CASSLAGGPYNEQFF
TGTGCCAGCAGTTTAGCGGGAGGGCCGTACAATGAGCAGTTCTTC
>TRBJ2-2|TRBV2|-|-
CASIAVNTGELFF
TGTGCCAGCATTGCGGTAAACACCGGGGAGCTGTTTTTT
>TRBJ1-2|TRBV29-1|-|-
CSVLQGTDYGYTF
TGCAGCGTCCTACAAGGGACGGACTATGGGTACACCTTC
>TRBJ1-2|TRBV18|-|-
CASSPRQSWDYGYTF
TGTGCCAGCTCACCGAGACAGTCCTGGGACTATGGCTACACCTTC
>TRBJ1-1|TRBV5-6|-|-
CASSSNGVRYTEAFF
TGTGCCAGCAGCTCAAATGGTGTACGGTACACTGAAGCTTTCTTT
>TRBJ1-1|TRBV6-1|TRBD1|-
CASSDANRGTEAFF
TGTGCCAGCAGTGACGCTAACAGGGGGACTGAAGCTTTCTTT
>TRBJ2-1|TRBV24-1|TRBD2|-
CATSDPSGGPYNEQFF
TGTGCCACCAGTGATCCTAGCGGGGGCCCATACAATGAGCAGTTCTTC
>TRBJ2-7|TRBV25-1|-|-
CASTPSGGGGNEQYF
TGTGCCAGCACCCCCTCTGGAGGAGGGGGCAACGAGCAGTACTTC
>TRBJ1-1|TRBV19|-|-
CASSISSVNTEAFF
TGTGCCAGTAGTATTTCGTCGGTGAACACTGAAGCTTTCTTT
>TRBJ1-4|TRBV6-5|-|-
CASSRTTTNEKLFF
TGTGCCAGCAGTCGGACAACTACTAATGAAAAACTGTTTTTT
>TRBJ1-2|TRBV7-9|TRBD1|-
CASRALQGEGYTF
TGTGCCAGCAGAGCCCTCCAGGGGGAAGGCTACACCTTC
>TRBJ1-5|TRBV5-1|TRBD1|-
CASSYRGGNQPQHF
TGCGCCAGCAGCTACAGGGGAGGCAATCAGCCCCAGCATTTT
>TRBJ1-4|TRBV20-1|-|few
CSASWLSETVTEKLFF
TGCAGTGCTAGTTGGCTATCCGAGACAGTCACTGAAAAACTGTTTTTT
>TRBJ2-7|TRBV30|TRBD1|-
CAWSRGQGVPYEQYF
TGTGCCTGGAGTCGAGGACAGGGGGTACCCTACGAGCAGTACTTC
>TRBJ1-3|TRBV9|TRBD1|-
CASSARDRGNTIYF
TGTGCCAGCAGCGCGCGGGACAGGGGAAACACCATATATTTT
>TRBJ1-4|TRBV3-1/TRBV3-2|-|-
CASSQDPLATNEKLFF
TGTGCCAGCAGCCAAGATCCGTTAGCAACTAATGAAAAACTGTTTTTT
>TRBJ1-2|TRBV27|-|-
CASSSPGDYGYTF
TGTGCCAGCAGTTCCCCCGGGGACTATGGCTACACCTTC
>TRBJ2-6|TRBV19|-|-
CASSIGTSSGANVLTF
TGTGCCAGTAGTATCGGGACTTCCTCTGGGGCCAACGTCCTGACTTTC
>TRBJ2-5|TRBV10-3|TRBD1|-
CAISESGTGGETQYF
TGTGCCATCAGTGAGTCTGGGACAGGGGGAGAGACCCAGTACTTC
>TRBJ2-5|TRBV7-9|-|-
CASSLGTGKGQTQYF
TGTGCCAGCAGCTTAGGAACAGGGAAGGGACAGACCCAGTACTTC
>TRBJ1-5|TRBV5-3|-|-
CARERYRVTNNQPQHF
TGTGCCAGAGAAAGATACAGGGTAACGAACAATCAGCCCCAGCATTTT
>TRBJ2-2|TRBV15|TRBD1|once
CATRYTGGTGELFF
TGTGCCACCAGGTATACAGGGGGCACCGGGGAGCTGTTTTTT
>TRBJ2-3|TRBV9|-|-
CASSVGLTGDTQYF
TGTGCCAGCAGCGTGGGGCTTACCGGAGATACGCAGTATTTT
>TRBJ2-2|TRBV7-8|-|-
CASSLLGTMNTGELFF
TGTGCCAGCAGCTTATTGGGGACAATGAACACCGGGGAGCTGTTTTTT
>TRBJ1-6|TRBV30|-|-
CAWTGYNSPLHF
TGTGCCTGGACAGGGTATAATTCACCCCTCCACTTT
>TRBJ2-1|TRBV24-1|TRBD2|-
CATSDSGGRSYNEQFF
TGTGCCACCAGTGATAGCGGGGGACGCTCCTACAATGAGCAGTTCTTC
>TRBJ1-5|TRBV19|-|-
CASSTQGHYSNQPQHF
TGTGCCAGTAGTACCCAGGGACATTATAGCAATCAGCCCCAGCATTTT
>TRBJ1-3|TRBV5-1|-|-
CASSLAPGAGNTIYF
TGCGCCAGCAGCTTGGCCCCAGGGGCGGGAAACACCATATATTTT
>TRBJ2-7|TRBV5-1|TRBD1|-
CASSNRTGGIGEQYF
TGCGCCAGCAGCAACCGGACAGGGGGCATCGGGGAGCAGTACTTC
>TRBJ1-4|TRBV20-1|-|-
CSASEHTTNEKLFF
TGCAGTGCTAGTGAACACACAACTAATGAAAAACTGTTTTTT
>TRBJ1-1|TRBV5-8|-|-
CASSSRSRPNTEAFF
TGTGCCAGCAGCTCCCGGAGCAGACCGAACACTGAAGCTTTCTTT
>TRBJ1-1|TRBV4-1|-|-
CASSQGGRAPEAFF
TGCGCCAGCAGCCAAGGCGGCAGGGCCCCTGAAGCTTTCTTT
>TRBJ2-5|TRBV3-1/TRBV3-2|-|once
CASSPYGEWGGRETQYF
TGTGCCAGCAGTCCCTATGGGGAGTGGGGGGGCCGGGAGACCCAGTACTTC
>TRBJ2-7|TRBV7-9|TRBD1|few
CASSFRQGYEQYF
TGTGCCAGCAGCTTCCGACAGGGATACGAGCAGTACTTC
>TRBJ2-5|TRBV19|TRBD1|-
CASSIPGQGKETQYF
TGTGCCAGTAGTATTCCGGGACAGGGTAAAGAGACCCAGTACTTC
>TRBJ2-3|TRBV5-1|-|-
CASTQGVFGTDTQYF
TGCGCCAGCACCCAAGGGGTTTTCGGCACAGATACGCAGTATTTT
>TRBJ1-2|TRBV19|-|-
CASSLQGSTNYGYTF
TGTGCCAGTAGTCTTCAGGGTTCTACTAACTATGGCTACACCTTC
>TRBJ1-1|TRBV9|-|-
CASSPRGNTEAFF
TGTGCCAGCAGCCCCCGAGGGAACACTGAAGCTTTCTTT
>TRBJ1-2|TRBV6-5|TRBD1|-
CATEEGGWYGYTF
TGTGCCACGGAAGAAGGGGGCTGGTATGGCTACACCTTC
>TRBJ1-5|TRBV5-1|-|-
CASSSTGLSNQPQHF
TGCGCCAGCAGCTCCACAGGGTTGAGCAATCAGCCCCAGCATTTT
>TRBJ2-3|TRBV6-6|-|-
CASLGHSRGSTDTQYF
TGTGCCAGCCTGGGCCATAGTAGGGGTAGCACAGATACGCAGTATTTT
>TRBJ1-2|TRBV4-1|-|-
CASSQEGVANYGYTF
TGCGCCAGCAGCCAAGAGGGAGTAGCTAACTATGGCTACACCTTC
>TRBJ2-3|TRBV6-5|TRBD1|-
CASTGTGGTDTQYF
TGTGCCAGCACCGGGACAGGGGGTACAGATACGCAGTATTTT
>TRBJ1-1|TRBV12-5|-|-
CASGLQGGTEAFF
TGTGCTAGTGGTTTACAGGGCGGCACTGAAGCTTTCTTT
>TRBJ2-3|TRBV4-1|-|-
CASSLGSTDTQYF
TGCGCCAGCAGCCTGGGCAGCACAGATACGCAGTATTTT
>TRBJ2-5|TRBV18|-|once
CASSPDRGSETQYF
TGTGCCAGCTCACCAGACAGAGGCAGTGAGACCCAGTACTTC
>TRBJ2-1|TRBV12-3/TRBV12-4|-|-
CASSPRGFNEQFF
TGTGCCAGCAGCCCCAGGGGTTTCAATGAGCAGTTCTTC
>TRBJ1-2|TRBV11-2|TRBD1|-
CASSSITGGTGYTF
TGTGCCAGCAGCTCAATCACAGGGGGCACTGGCTACACCTTC
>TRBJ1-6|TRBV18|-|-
CASSPGPPQGLNSPLHF
TGTGCCAGCTCACCGGGTCCACCTCAGGGGCTAAATTCACCCCTCCACTTT
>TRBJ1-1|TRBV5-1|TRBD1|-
CASSHFAGTAMNTEAFF
TGCGCCAGCAGCCATTTTGCCGGGACAGCGATGAACACTGAAGCTTTCTTT
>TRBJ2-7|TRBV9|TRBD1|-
CASSSWTGGGEQYF
TGTGCCAGCAGCTCATGGACAGGGGGCGGTGAGCAGTACTTC
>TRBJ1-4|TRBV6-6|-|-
CASRIGGTNEKLFF
TGTGCCAGCAGGATCGGCGGCACTAATGAAAAACTGTTTTTT